These 29 T cell receptor beta chains share one sample of origin, sequenced in a study of T cells in women clearing cervical HPV infection. Here immunoSEQ multiplex PCR was the method, and the copy in TCRdb shows in-frame clones only, minus some. This sample carries about 12,000 clones, with around 21% going to the ten biggest clones. Sequenced sample: blood buffy coat. The receptors come from a woman between 18 and 70 years old with a cervical HPV16 infection that either progressed to CIN3+ or cleared (not recorded which).

Concerning this clone itself: The read ends 3 residues shy of where the CDR3 ends; the end is completed using the germline J gene. The chain couples TRBV12-3 or TRBV12-4 to TRBJ1-2; a possible D gene is TRBD1 (5 bases). CDR3 length equals 11 residues. The CDR3 DNA, read in part, is TGTGCCAGCAGTTTTGGGGGGAGC. It is translated as CASSFGGS. The CDR3 in its entirety is CASSFGGSYTF.

In the case of this clone: The read falls 3 residues short of the CDR3 end, and the missing part is taken from the germline J gene. The chain uses TRBV11-1 and TRBJ2-5; TRBD1 aligns across 8 bases. The CDR3 is 14 amino acids. J gave up 5 bases and V 6 bases, and 8 bases lay outside the gene matches. Germline-derived CDR1 and CDR2 are SGHAT and FQDESV (reference sequence). CDR3 loop: CASSASGGLETQYF. Incomplete CDR3 DNA: TGTGCCAGCAGTGCCTCAGGGGGCTTGGAGACC.

As to this clone: The read gets to within 3 residues of the CDR3 end, and the germline J gene fills in the rest. This chain uses TRBV7-3 with TRBJ2-1, with 12 bases matching TRBD2. The CDR3 covers 15 residues. Germline V gene data show CDR1 as SGHTA and CDR2 as FQGTGA. V dropped 2 bases and J dropped 9; count of bases not matched to a gene: 5. The CDR3 reads CASSLSSGGAGEQFF. The part of the CDR3 DNA that was read is TGTGCCAGCAGCTTATCTAGCGGGGGGGCCGGTGAG.

On this clone itself: The read ends 3 residues before the CDR3 terminus; that terminus is restored from the germline J gene. V gene TRBV20-1 combines with J gene TRBJ2-5; 8 bases map to TRBD2. The germline CDR1 and CDR2 sequences are DFQATT and SNEGSKA (reference sequence). V shed 3 bases and J 5 bases; nucleotides not matched to a gene: 8. The CDR3 has 14 residues. The part of the CDR3 DNA that was read is TGCAGTGCTAGTTCGGGACTAGTTCGGGAGACC. It translates to CSASSGLVRET. The full CDR3 is CSASSGLVRETQYF.

With regard to this clone: The read is 3 residues too short to cover the CDR3 end, so that end is filled in from the germline J gene. The rearrangement links TRBV12-3 or TRBV12-4 to TRBJ1-5; tentatively, D is TRBD1 (5 bases). The CDR3 totals 13 residues. Trimming shortened V by 3 bases and J by 5 bases, and 8 bases separated the two germline ends. CDR3 in amino acids: CASSLGPDQPQHF. Incomplete CDR3 DNA: TGTGCCAGCAGTTTGGGGCCCGATCAGCCC.

Comments on this clone: The CDR3 end lies 3 residues beyond the end of the read and is filled in from the germline J gene. The chain carries TRBV28 and TRBJ2-7, with 8 bases identical to TRBD1. The germline gives CDR1 MDHEN, CDR2 SYDVKM. Losses at the gene ends were 3 bases for V and 5 bases for J; bases not matched to a gene: 6. CDR3 length equals 14 residues. CDR3 sequence: CASSLGTGIHEQYF. The sequenced part of the CDR3 DNA is TGTGCCAGCAGTTTGGGGACAGGTATCCACGAG.

With respect to this clone: The read ends 3 residues before the CDR3 terminus; that terminus is restored from the germline J gene. The chain couples TRBV20-1 to TRBJ2-1, with TRBD2 identical over 7 bases. J lost 2 bases, V lost 0 bases, and 4 bases had no gene match. This CDR3 has 15 amino acids. Per the germline V gene, CDR1 is DFQATT and CDR2 is SNEGSKA (reference sequence). The CDR3 loop is CSARDHGGTYNEQFF. CDR3 DNA, as far as it was read: TGCAGTGCTAGAGATCACGGGGGGACCTACAATGAG.

Details on this clone: Read sequence stops 3 residues before the CDR3 end, and the germline J gene provides the missing end. The chain uses TRBV5-1 and TRBJ2-5; D not certain. Germline V gene data show CDR1 as SGHRS and CDR2 as YFSETQ. There are 13 residues in the CDR3. V was clipped by 0 bases and J by 2 bases, with 5 bases between them. This chain's CDR3 is CASSLGQQETQYF. Partial CDR3 DNA: TGCGCCAGCAGCTTGGGGCAGCAAGAGACC.

A word on this clone: From the germline J gene comes the end of the CDR3, since the read stops 3 residues before it. This rearrangement joins TRBV2 to TRBJ1-1; D ambiguous. V was pared by 8 bases and J by 3 bases, with 16 bases between. The CDR3 has 14 residues. Germline CDR1 reads SNHLY; CDR2 reads FYNNEI. Partial CDR3 DNA: TGTGCCAGCCGCCGGGGTAATAGTGACACTGAA. It codes for CASRRGNSDTE. In full, the CDR3 is CASRRGNSDTEAFF. Drawing the rest from reference TRBV2 and TRBJ1-1, the complete variable domain is EPEVTQTPSHQVTQMGQEVILRCVPISNHLYFYWYRQILGQKVEFLVSFYNNEISEKSEIFDDQFSVERPDGSNFTLKIRSTKLEDSAMYFCASRRGNSDTEAFFGQGTRLTVV.

In the case of this clone: The read gets to within 3 residues of the CDR3 end, and the germline J gene fills in the rest. The chain uses TRBV20-1 and TRBJ2-2, with TRBD1 matching over 7 bases. The V and J ends lost 2 bases and 7 bases, in that order; junction bases with no gene match: 4. The germline V gene encodes CDR1 DFQATT and CDR2 SNEGSKA (reference sequence). The CDR3 covers 13 residues. This CDR3 reads CSARRDRHGELFF. CDR3 DNA (partial): TGCAGTGCTAGACGGGACAGACACGGGGAG.

As to this clone: The read is 3 residues too short to cover the CDR3 end, so that end is filled in from the germline J gene. The V and J genes are TRBV6-2 or TRBV6-3 and TRBJ1-2; 7 bases match TRBD1. CDR3 length: 12 amino acids. Germline V gives CDR1 MNHEY, CDR2 SVGEGT. CDR3 DNA, as far as it was read: TGTGCCAGTGGCAGGGGGTTAGAGGGC. Amino acids: CASGRGLEG. The entire CDR3 reads CASGRGLEGYTF.

Regarding this clone: The CDR3 end falls 3 residues outside the read, so it is completed with the germline J gene. This chain connects TRBV20-1 to TRBJ1-2, with D perhaps matching TRBD1 (5 bases). The germline V gene has CDR1 DFQATT and CDR2 SNEGSKA (reference sequence). The V end lost 0 bases, the J end lost 4 bases, and 15 bases lay between the germline ends. CDR3 length: 15 amino acids. The CDR3 bases that were read are TGCAGTGCTAGAGATACGGGGGACGTTGGCTATGGC. This gives the protein CSARDTGDVGYG. The CDR3, in full, reads CSARDTGDVGYGYTF.

The CDR3 loop is CASSLTGMNTEAFF. Incomplete CDR3 DNA: TGTGCCAGCAGCTTGACAGGGATGAACACTGAA. The J gene is TRBJ1-1, the V gene TRBV11-2, with 7 bases identical to TRBD1. The read is 3 residues too short to cover the CDR3 end, so that end is filled in from the germline J gene. The CDR3 contains 14 residues. Germline CDR1 reads SGHAT; CDR2 reads FQNNGV. V was pared by 3 bases and J by 0 bases, with 1 base of the junction left unmatched.

As for this clone: The read ends 3 residues early relative to the CDR3; the germline J gene fills the gap. The chain uses TRBV7-6 and TRBJ2-4; 8 bases agree with TRBD1. The CDR3 consists of 13 residues. CDR1 and CDR2 from the germline V gene are SGHVS and FNYEAQ. CDR3 loop: CASSPTWDRSQYF. The CDR3 DNA, read in part, is TGTGCCAGCAGCCCGACATGGGACAGGAGT.

To note about this clone: Coverage ceases 3 residues before the CDR3 finishes, and the germline J gene fills in the end. The chain combines TRBV11-1 with TRBJ1-1, with D possibly TRBD1 on 6 matching bases. Trimming removed 5 bases from V and 0 bases from J, with 10 bases in between. Germline lookup yields CDR1 SGHAT and CDR2 FQDESV (reference sequence). The CDR3 contains 14 residues. The DNA read from the CDR3 is TGTGCCAGCAGCCTCGGACAGATGAACACTGAA. Protein product: CASSLGQMNTE. The full CDR3 is CASSLGQMNTEAFF.

In the case of this clone: The read terminates 3 residues ahead of where the CDR3 ends, so the germline J gene completes it. The J gene is TRBJ2-3, the V gene TRBV7-2, with D tentatively TRBD2 (7 bases). The germline CDR1 and CDR2 sequences are SGHTA and FQGNSA. The CDR3 consists of 16 residues. V gave up 0 bases and J gave up 3 bases, with 13 bases separating them. The CDR3 bases that were read are TGTGCCAGCAGCTTAGCTGGGGGGGGGCTAACAGATACG. It translates to CASSLAGGGLTDT. The whole CDR3 protein is CASSLAGGGLTDTQYF.

With regard to this clone: The sequence runs out 3 residues before the end of the CDR3; the remainder is reconstructed from the germline J gene. V gene TRBV2 combines with J gene TRBJ2-7; TRBD1 might be the D (7 bases). V lost 7 bases and J 3 bases, leaving 13 bases between the germline ends. Germline values: CDR1 SNHLY, CDR2 FYNNEI. This CDR3 has 13 residues. CDR3 bases read: TGTGCCAGCATCAGGGGGGAAGACTACGAG. Its protein product is CASIRGEDYE. The whole CDR3 is CASIRGEDYEQYF.

Details on this clone: The missing CDR3 end, 3 residues past where the read stops, is filled in from the germline J gene. The chain uses TRBV7-9 and TRBJ1-2, with TRBD1 as a possible D gene (6 bases). Per the germline V gene, CDR1 is SEHNR and CDR2 is FQNEAQ (reference sequence). V lost 5 bases to trimming and J lost 5 bases, with 12 bases between them. This CDR3 region has 13 residues. CDR3 in amino acids: CASSPDGTYGYTF. CDR3 bases read: TGTGCCAGCAGCCCCGACGGGACATATGGC. The variable domain in full, completed from reference TRBV7-9 and TRBJ1-2, reads DTGVSQNPRHKITKRGQNVTFRCDPISEHNRLYWYRQTLGQGPEFLTYFQNEAQLEKSRLLSDRFSAERPKGSFSTLEIQRTEQGDSAMYLCASSPDGTYGYTFGSGTRLTVV.

Worth noting for this clone: The missing CDR3 end, 3 residues past where the read stops, is filled in from the germline J gene. The chain links TRBV29-1 to TRBJ1-2; the D gene is possibly TRBD1 (5 bases). In germline, CDR1 is SQVTM, CDR2 ANQGSEA. The CDR3 consists of 11 residues. This chain's CDR3 is CNVIWGVGYTF. The sequenced CDR3 bases are TGCAACGTGATATGGGGGGTTGGC.

Concerning this clone itself: The observed sequence ends 3 residues before the CDR3 terminus, with the missing tail filled in from the germline J gene. The rearrangement links TRBV20-1 to TRBJ2-3; 10 nucleotides line up with TRBD2. Trimming cost V 5 bases and J 6 bases; bases outside gene matches: 11. CDR3 length equals 15 residues. Per the germline V gene, CDR1 is DFQATT and CDR2 is SNEGSKA (reference sequence). Here the CDR3 reads CSASGTSVPRDTQYF. Partial CDR3 DNA: TGCAGTGCTTCCGGGACTAGCGTACCCCGGGATACG.

Of note for this clone: The observed sequence ends 3 residues before the CDR3 terminus, with the missing tail filled in from the germline J gene. The chain is built from TRBV5-4 and TRBJ2-5; possible D gene TRBD1, 5 bases. The germline V gene encodes CDR1 SGHNT and CDR2 YYREEE (reference sequence). The CDR3 covers 14 residues. Deletions cut 2 bases from V and 5 bases from J, with 13 bases between. CDR3 loop: CASSLSRVGETQYF. The part of the CDR3 DNA that was read is TGTGCCAGCAGCTTATCCAGGGTTGGTGAGACC.

In the case of this clone: The CDR3 is cut off 3 residues early in the read; its end comes from the germline J gene. The chain is built from TRBV27 and TRBJ2-1; 10 positions agree with TRBD2. Germline CDR1 and CDR2: MNHEY and SMNVEV (reference sequence). CDR3 length equals 16 residues. Trimming removed 1 base from V and 7 bases from J; junction bases left unmatched: 7. The sequenced part of the CDR3 DNA is TGTGCCAGCAGTTTATTTACAGGACTAGCGGAGAATGAG. It encodes CASSLFTGLAENE. The CDR3 reads in full as CASSLFTGLAENEQFF.

On this clone itself: The missing CDR3 end, 3 residues past where the read stops, is filled in from the germline J gene. This chain connects TRBV7-6 to TRBJ2-1, with 8 nucleotides matching TRBD1. There are 17 residues in the CDR3. Unmatched junction bases numbered 9, after V lost 5 bases and J lost 0 bases. Looked up from germline, CDR1 is SGHVS and CDR2 is FNYEAQ. The CDR3: CASSPGQGLSSYNEQFF. CDR3 DNA (partial): TGTGCCAGCAGCCCCGGACAGGGCCTAAGCTCCTACAATGAG.

On this clone: Read sequence stops 3 residues before the CDR3 end, and the germline J gene provides the missing end. The J gene is TRBJ2-7, the V gene TRBV30, with TRBD1 as a possible D gene (5 bases). The V end was cut by 1 base, the J end by 3 bases, with 16 bases between. CDR3 size: 15 residues. CDR1 and CDR2 (germline): GTSNPN, SVGIG (reference sequence). CDR3 DNA, as far as it was read: TGTGCCTGGAGTGAAGGGGAATACGGGCTCTACGAG. Amino acid sequence: CAWSEGEYGLYE. The entire CDR3 is CAWSEGEYGLYEQYF.

This clone is medium-sized (0.01 to 0.1%) by frequency. Read data end 3 residues before the CDR3 end; the end is taken from the germline J gene. V and J are TRBV30 and TRBJ2-5; no firm D call. Germline V gene sequence: CDR1 GTSNPN, CDR2 SVGIG (reference sequence). The CDR3 is 12 amino acids. Deletions cut 0 bases from V and 1 base from J, with 3 bases between. This CDR3 reads CAWSVSQETQYF. The CDR3 bases that were read are TGTGCCTGGAGTGTTAGCCAAGAGACC.

Points on this clone: With the read ending 3 residues before the CDR3 end, the germline J gene is used to fill in that end. The chain couples TRBV5-1 to TRBJ2-1; 14 bases match TRBD2. Germline trimming cut 5 bases from V and 9 bases from J; bases unmatched to any gene: 7. This CDR3 has 15 residues. The germline CDR1 and CDR2 sequences are SGHRS and YFSETQ. The sequenced part of the CDR3 DNA is TGCGCCAGCAGTGCGCCCGGACTAGCGGGGGGTGAG. Amino acid sequence: CASSAPGLAGGE. The whole CDR3 protein reads CASSAPGLAGGEQFF. The full variable domain, with the rest looked up from reference TRBV5-1 and TRBJ2-1, is KAGVTQTPRYLIKTRGQQVTLSCSPISGHRSVSWYQQTPGQGLQFLFEYFSETQRNKGNFPGRFSGRQFSNSRSEMNVSTLELGDSALYLCASSAPGLAGGEQFFGPGTRLTVL.

Of note for this clone: Coverage ceases 3 residues before the CDR3 finishes, and the germline J gene fills in the end. The gene calls are TRBV14 and TRBJ2-1; D call uncertain. There are 12 residues in the CDR3. V was clipped by 4 bases and J by 2 bases, with 3 bases between them. Germline CDR1 SGHDN, CDR2 FVKESK. CDR3 DNA, as far as it was read: TGTGCCAGCAGCCCCACCTACAATGAG. Translation gives CASSPTYNE. The whole CDR3 protein reads CASSPTYNEQFF.

In regard to this clone: Sequencing ends 3 residues short of the CDR3 end; the germline J gene provides the rest. The V and J genes are TRBV5-4 and TRBJ1-6; 7 bases are shared with TRBD1. The CDR3 loop spans 15 amino acids. CDR1 is SGHNT and CDR2 is YYREEE in the germline V gene (reference sequence). J lost 7 bases, V lost 4 bases, and 8 bases had no gene match. CDR3 residues: CASSTGTAGNSPLHF. The CDR3 DNA, read in part, is TGTGCCAGCAGCACCGGGACAGCAGGAAATTCACCC.

Considering frequency, this clone is medium-sized (0.01 to 0.1%). The observed sequence ends 3 residues before the CDR3 terminus, with the missing tail filled in from the germline J gene. This chain joins TRBV7-8 and TRBJ1-4; TRBD1 might be the D (6 bases). CDR1 and CDR2 from the germline V gene are SGHVS and FQNEAQ. V lost 1 base, J lost 7 bases, and 10 bases lay in between. This CDR3 is 14 amino acids long. The sequenced part of the CDR3 DNA is TGTGCCAGCAGCTTAGGAGGGGGGGGTGAAAAA. It translates to CASSLGGGGEK. The entire CDR3 protein is CASSLGGGGEKLFF. Complete variable domain (other parts from reference TRBV7-8 and TRBJ1-4): GAGVSQSPRYKVAKRGQDVALRCDPISGHVSLFWYQQALGQGPEFLTYFQNEAQLDKSGLPSDRFFAERPEGSVSTLKIQRTQQEDSAVYLCASSLGGGGEKLFFGSGTQLSVL.